This T cell receptor (beta chain) was sequenced for a study of response to subunit inactivated influenza vaccine. Germline V CDR1 and CDR2: MNHEY, SVGAGI. Trimming left V 6 bases short and J 4 bases short, with 18 bases between. This CDR3 has 16 amino acids. On this clonotype: Its antigen remains unknown.

The study, taken as a whole, reports: T cells newly recruited by each seasonal influenza vaccination are few, the authors suggested.

TCRdb reprocessed the RT-PCR reads with MiXCR, giving one entry per CDR3 protein. The table includes more than 600,000 distinct CDR3 sequences, roughly 18% detected once. This specimen was PBMCs from blood, taken roughly 5 days after vaccination. This clonotype was sampled from a man in his forties or fifties who received an inactivated influenza vaccine. This chain joins TRBV6-5 and TRBJ2-2; D possibly matches TRBD1 or TRBD2 (5 bases each). Here the CDR3 DNA reads TGTGCCAGCAGATTAGAGTGGAGAGGGGCCACCGGGGAGCTGTTTTTT. Translating it yields CASRLEWRGATGELFF.